A single sample gave rise to the 28 T cell receptor beta chains below, sequenced in a study of breast tumors, draining lymph nodes, adjacent tissues. The lymph nodes were axillary draining lymph nodes from breast cancer patients. TCRdb re-analysed the multiplex PCR reads in MiXCR, keeping a single row per CDR3 protein. The data show approximately 280,000 distinct CDR3 sequences, over 30% seen once. The sample consisted of axillary lymph node tissue. The receptors stem from a female donor with breast cancer. Some clones in this sample may be carry-over from other donors' samples.

V gene TRBV7-9 combines with J gene TRBJ1-5; the match to TRBD1 covers 12 bases. V gave up 4 bases and J gave up 14 bases; unmatched junction bases: 9. CDR3 length: 14 amino acids. The germline CDR1 and CDR2 sequences are SEHNR and FQNEAQ (reference sequence). The CDR3 DNA reads TGTGCCAGCAGCTCCACCGGGACAGGGGGCTACGAGCATTTT. This encodes CASSSTGTGGYEHF.

This clonotype has a count of ten or more. The rearrangement links TRBV9 to TRBJ2-1, with 7 bases that match TRBD1. CDR3 length: 13 amino acids. Germline CDR1 SGDLS, CDR2 YYNGEE. V trimming: 0 bases; J trimming: 14 bases; junction bases outside the gene matches: 8. CDR3 nucleotide sequence: TGTGCCAGCAGCGTAGCTGAGGGGCAGGGGGAGTTCTTC. Its protein product is CASSVAEGQGEFF. Complete variable domain (other parts from reference TRBV9 and TRBJ2-1): DSGVTQTPKHLITATGQRVTLRCSPRSGDLSVYWYQQSLDQGLQFLIQYYNGEERAKGNILERFSAQQFPDLHSELNLSSLELGDSALYFCASSVAEGQGEFFGPGTRLTVL.

This clonotype was found many times. The genes are TRBV5-1 and TRBJ2-7; TRBD2 agrees at 7 bases. Trimming took 2 bases from V and 1 from J; bases not matched to a gene: 6. The CDR3 runs to 15 residues. The germline V gene encodes CDR1 SGHRS and CDR2 YFSETQ. The CDR3 coding sequence is TGCGCCAGCAGCTTATGGGAGGGCGGATCCTACGAGCAGTACTTC. Translating it yields CASSLWEGGSYEQYF.

On this clonotype itself: A much more abundant neighbour one base away suggests this may be a read error. This chain links TRBV5-4 with TRBJ1-2, with D maybe TRBD1 (5 bases). CDR3 length equals 14 residues. Germline V gene data show CDR1 as SGHNT and CDR2 as YYREEE (reference sequence). In nucleotides, the CDR3 is TGTGCCAGCAGCGAGACTCAGGGATTCTATGACTACACCTTC. It yields the protein CASSETQGFYDYTF.

The table lists this clonotype with a count of one. This clone may be a read error of a much larger clone one base away. The CDR3 carries no conserved terminal phenylalanine or tryptophan, so it likely arises from a read error. This sequence joins TRBV14 and TRBJ2-7, with TRBD1 as a possible D gene (6 bases). V was trimmed by 3 bases and J by 6 bases, leaving 18 bases between them. CDR3 length: 15 residues. Germline V CDR1 and CDR2: SGHDN, FVKESK. The CDR3 nucleotides read TGTGCCAGCAGCCAGGCAGGGGCCGTCCTCTCCGAGCAGTACCTC. Residues: CASSQAGAVLSEQYL.

On this clonotype itself: This CDR3 is missing its conserved last phenylalanine or tryptophan, likely due to a read error. The chain's CDR3 is CASSTSLFVEQYL. CDR3 sequence (DNA): TGTGCCAGTAGTACTAGCCTATTCGTCGAGCAGTACCTC. The J gene is TRBJ2-7, the V gene TRBV19; tentative D call: TRBD2 (5 bases). The germline V gene encodes CDR1 LNHDA and CDR2 SQIVND (reference sequence). Trimming removed 4 bases at V and 6 bases at J, with 13 bases between. There are 13 residues in the CDR3.

This clonotype came up many times. The chain has TRBV15 and TRBJ2-2; D may be TRBD2 (6 bases). This CDR3 region has 15 residues. Per germline, CDR1 LNHNV and CDR2 YYDKDF (reference sequence). V lost 3 bases, J lost 3 bases, and 11 bases lay in between. DNA of the CDR3: TGTGCCACCAGCAGGGAACTAGCCCACACCGGGGAGCTGTTTTTT. This sequence encodes CATSRELAHTGELFF.

This clonotype was recorded many times. The chain joins TRBV29-1 to TRBJ1-6; no clear D gene. The CDR3 consists of 14 residues. Trimming removed 4 bases from V and 2 bases from J, with 9 bases in between. CDR1 is SQVTM and CDR2 is ANQGSEA in the germline V gene. In DNA, the CDR3 is TGCAGCGTTGCGGAGACCGCCTATAATTCACCCCTCCACTTT. Translation: CSVAETAYNSPLHF. Combining the CDR3 with reference TRBV29-1 and TRBJ1-6 gives the whole variable domain SAVISQKPSRDICQRGTSLTIQCQVDSQVTMMFWYRQQPGQSLTLIATANQGSEATYESGFVIDKFPISRPNLTFSTLTVSNMSPEDSSIYLCSVAETAYNSPLHFGNGTRLTVT.

To note about this clonotype: This may be a read error: a much more frequent sequence differs by one nucleotide. V usage is TRBV12-3 or TRBV12-4 and J usage is TRBJ2-1; TRBD1 matches at 8 bases. The CDR3 has 15 amino acids. Losses at the gene ends were 6 bases for V and 2 bases for J; bases not matched to a gene: 6. The CDR3 region is CASRHRQGPYNEQFF. The CDR3, as DNA: TGTGCCAGCAGACACCGACAGGGGCCCTACAATGAGCAGTTCTTC.

Concerning this clonotype: Its ends do not fully match the called genes, so a read error is possible. The CDR3 nucleotides read TGCGCCAGCAGCTTACAGGAGTCCAATGAGCAGTTCTTC. Its protein is CASSLQESNEQFF. The chain links TRBV9 to TRBJ2-1; D is possibly TRBD1 (5 bases). The CDR3 consists of 13 residues. Germline V lookup: CDR1 SGDLS, CDR2 YYNGEE.

Points on this clonotype: Being one base from a much bigger clone, this may be a read error. This rearrangement joins TRBV12-3 or TRBV12-4 to TRBJ2-5; 7 bases map to TRBD1. V lost 6 bases to trimming and J lost 4 bases; unmatched junction nucleotides: 5. The CDR3 is 13 residues long. The CDR3 coding sequence is TGTGCCAGCAGAGGGGCAGGGGGAGAGACCCAGTACTTC. The encoded protein is CASRGAGGETQYF.

This clonotype was seen repeatedly, ten times or more. The rearrangement links TRBV20-1 to TRBJ2-1, with D possibly being TRBD2 (5 bases). This CDR3 has 19 amino acids. Trimming left V 1 base short and J 6 bases short, with 28 bases between. Germline CDR1 reads DFQATT; CDR2 reads SNEGSKA (reference sequence). The CDR3 nucleotides read TGCAGTGCTAGAGTACTCCAGGCCGTCCGGAGACTACGGGGCAATGAGCAGTTCTTC. This encodes CSARVLQAVRRLRGNEQFF.

This clonotype was found a few times. The chain joins TRBV5-6 to TRBJ2-1; D unclear. Germline V lookup: CDR1 SGHDT, CDR2 YYEEEE. Trimming removed 0 bases at V and 1 base at J, with 14 bases between. The CDR3 length is 17 residues. As DNA, the CDR3 is TGTGCCAGCAGCTTGGTCAGTTTTTTTACTTCCTACAATGAGCAGTTCTTC. Amino acid sequence: CASSLVSFFTSYNEQFF.

On this clonotype itself: Given a much more abundant clone one base away, this may be a read error. This chain links TRBV4-3 with TRBJ2-1; TRBD2 might be the D (6 bases). Germline V gene data show CDR1 as LGHNA and CDR2 as YSLEER. The CDR3 runs to 16 residues. CDR3 protein: CGSSQDGGVGYNEQFF. The CDR3 DNA reads as TGCGGCAGCAGCCAAGACGGGGGAGTGGGGTACAATGAGCAGTTCTTC.

This rearrangement joins TRBV4-2 to TRBJ1-6; no firm D call. CDR3 length: 13 amino acids. Germline CDR1 reads LGHNA; CDR2 reads YNFKEQ. V lost 1 base, J lost 14 bases, and 12 bases lay in between. The CDR3 DNA follows: TGTGCCAGCAGCCAAGCCGGAGGCGGGACCCTCCACTTT. Translated: CASSQAGGGTLHF.

Ten or more counts support this clonotype. Since a much larger clone is just one base distant, this may be a read error. The chain uses TRBV20-1 and TRBJ2-6, with a weak D call TRBD2 (6 bases). Germline-derived CDR1 and CDR2 are DFQATT and SNEGSKA (reference sequence). The CDR3 covers 14 residues. CDR3 coding DNA: TGCAGTGCGAGACCAGGGACTGGGGCCACCGTCCTGACTTTC. It translates to CSARPGTGATVLTF.

As to this clonotype: A much larger clone lies a single base off, so this may be a read error. The chain recombines TRBV19 with TRBJ2-7, with TRBD1 matching 9 bases. The CDR3 covers 16 residues. The germline CDR1 and CDR2 sequences are LNHDA and SQIVND (reference sequence). Losses at the gene ends were 4 bases for V and 5 bases for J; bases not matched to a gene: 12. CDR3 sequence (DNA): TGTGCCAGTAGTACCTTCGGACAGGGGAAGACCCACGAGCAGTACTTC. Residues: CASSTFGQGKTHEQYF.

The genes are TRBV24-1 and TRBJ2-5; 14 nucleotides align to TRBD2. The germline gives CDR1 KGHDR, CDR2 SFDVKD. Trimming took 0 bases from V and 5 from J; bases not matched to a gene: 4. The CDR3 sequence is 17 residues long. The CDR3 is CATSDLGTSGSRETQYF. The CDR3 DNA follows: TGTGCCACCAGTGATTTGGGGACTAGCGGGAGCCGGGAGACCCAGTACTTC.

CDR3 nucleotides: TGTGCCAGCATCAGTGGGAGGGGAAACTATGGCTACACCTTC. Its protein product is CASISGRGNYGYTF. The rearrangement joins TRBV27 to TRBJ1-2; possible D gene TRBD1, 5 bases. This CDR3 is 14 amino acids long. Trimming removed 7 bases from V and 2 bases from J, with 14 bases in between. Per the germline V gene, CDR1 is MNHEY and CDR2 is SMNVEV (reference sequence).

There are many counts of this clonotype. The gene calls are TRBV5-1 and TRBJ2-3; 7 nucleotides match TRBD1. Per germline, CDR1 SGHRS and CDR2 YFSETQ. V lost 1 base, J lost 3 bases, and 5 bases stayed unmatched. There are 15 residues in the CDR3. CDR3: CASSLRNRGTDTQYF. CDR3 DNA sequence: TGCGCCAGCAGCTTGAGGAACAGGGGAACAGATACGCAGTATTTT.

Worth noting for this clonotype: Since a much larger clone is just one base distant, this may be a read error. The chain carries TRBV19 and TRBJ2-5; no reliable D call. CDR3 length: 12 residues. CDR1 and CDR2 (germline): LNHDA, SQIVND (reference sequence). In nucleotides, the CDR3 is TGTGCCAGTAGTATCAACAGAGAGACCCAGCACTTC. Encoded protein: CASSINRETQHF. The whole variable domain, remainder taken from reference TRBV19 and TRBJ2-5, is DGGITQSPKYLFRKEGQNVTLSCEQNLNHDAMYWYRQDPGQGLRLIYYSQIVNDFQKGDIAEGYSVSREKKESFPLTVTSAQKNPTAFYLCASSINRETQHFGPGTRLLVL.

The chain joins TRBV4-1 to TRBJ2-6; D might be TRBD2 (6 bases). The CDR3 covers 17 residues. V was cut by 3 bases and J by 0 bases, with 12 bases left in between. Germline assignment: CDR1 MGHRA and CDR2 YSYEKL. The CDR3 here is CASSQRDGYSGANVLTF. CDR3 nucleotide sequence: TGCGCCAGCAGCCAGCGGGACGGATACTCTGGGGCCAACGTCCTGACTTTC.

The sample holds many counts of this clonotype. The V and J genes are TRBV19 and TRBJ1-4; D is undetermined. Germline V lookup: CDR1 LNHDA, CDR2 SQIVND (reference sequence). V lost 7 bases, J lost 7 bases, and 13 bases lay in between. CDR3 length: 13 amino acids. This CDR3 reads CASTVTSSEKLFF. CDR3 sequence (DNA): TGTGCCAGTACCGTGACAAGCAGTGAAAAACTGTTTTTT.

This clonotype was found once. Its ends do not fully match the called genes, so a read error is possible. V usage is TRBV4-1 and J usage is TRBJ1-5; D is unresolved. This CDR3 has 13 amino acids. In germline, CDR1 is MGHRA, CDR2 YSYEKL. CDR3 loop: CASSQDLGQPRHF. CDR3 DNA: TGCGCCAGCAGCCAAGATCTCGGGCAGCCCCGGCATTTT.

This clonotype was seen ten or more times. V usage is TRBV6-5 and J usage is TRBJ2-7; either TRBD1 or TRBD2 may supply D (5 bases each). CDR3 length: 12 amino acids. Per germline, CDR1 MNHEY and CDR2 SVGAGI. Trimming pared 6 bases from V and 4 bases from J, leaving 10 bases between. Written as DNA, the CDR3 is TGTGCCAGCAGCAGGGACGGTTACGAGCAGTACTTC. Translating gives CASSRDGYEQYF.

This clonotype was recorded at least ten times. The chain has TRBV4-3 and TRBJ2-5, with a weak D call TRBD2 (6 bases). The CDR3 totals 17 residues. V lost 1 base, J lost 1 base, and 16 bases lay in between. CDR1 and CDR2 from the germline V gene are LGHNA and YSLEER. CDR3 region: CASSQGGLIDSQETQYF. In DNA, the CDR3 is TGCGCCAGCAGCCAAGGGGGACTGATCGACTCCCAAGAGACCCAGTACTTC.

This clonotype was detected a few times. Just one base apart from a much larger clone, this may be a read error. The limits of the CDR3 on the DNA are not certain, so only TCRdb's listed CDR3 is given. V gene TRBV9 combines with J gene TRBJ1-2. Germline-derived CDR1 and CDR2 are SGDLS and YYNGEE. The CDR3 has 15 amino acids, counting both end residues. CDR3 in amino acids: CASSVGVGKGNGSTF.

Many counts were recorded for this clonotype. The V gene is TRBV12-3 or TRBV12-4, the J gene TRBJ1-2; D is possibly TRBD1 (6 bases). This CDR3 comprises 16 residues. Trimming removed 3 bases at V and 4 bases at J, with 18 bases between. CDR3 protein: CASSLVGGSHIYGYTF. The CDR3 bases are TGTGCCAGCAGTTTGGTCGGGGGCAGCCACATCTATGGCTACACCTTC.